One and the same sample provided the 8 T cell receptor beta chains below, sequenced in a study of cytomegalovirus exposure and HLA in healthy donors. PCR employed 60 Vbeta and 13 Jbeta primers. Using immunoSEQ multiplex PCR, the repertoire was profiled, and TCRdb retains in-frame clones only, with some absent. Of under 200,000 clones in the sample, about 81% were seen once. What was sequenced was PBMCs. The source is a girl aged 5-17 years in good health and CMV-seropositive.

This clone has just a few counts. This rearrangement joins TRBV19 to TRBJ2-3; 7 nucleotides line up with TRBD1. Trimming took 4 bases from V and 0 from J; bases not matched to a gene: 1. This CDR3 region has 14 residues. Germline loops: CDR1 LNHDA, CDR2 SQIVND (reference sequence). The CDR3 DNA is TGTGCCAGTAGTAGCAGGGGGAGCACAGATACGCAGTATTTT. Translating it yields CASSSRGSTDTQYF.

The CDR3 region is CASTVEGGTEAFF. Written as DNA, the CDR3 is TGTGCCAGTACGGTCGAGGGCGGCACTGAAGCTTTCTTT. V is TRBV19 and J is TRBJ1-1, with D uncertain. The V gene lost 7 bases and the J gene lost 4 bases, with 13 bases spanning the gap. Per the germline V gene, CDR1 is LNHDA and CDR2 is SQIVND (reference sequence). The length of the CDR3 is 13 residues.

This chain joins TRBV5-1 and TRBJ2-4; TRBD1 matches 10 bases. The CDR3 sequence is 14 residues long. Germline lookup yields CDR1 SGHRS and CDR2 YFSETQ. V was clipped by 4 bases and J by 8 bases; unmatched bases: 6. CDR3 in amino acids: CASSQDRGLYIQYF. As DNA, the CDR3 is TGCGCCAGCAGCCAGGACAGGGGGTTGTACATTCAGTACTTC. Supplemented by reference TRBV5-1 and TRBJ2-4, the full variable domain reads KAGVTQTPRYLIKTRGQQVTLSCSPISGHRSVSWYQQTPGQGLQFLFEYFSETQRNKGNFPGRFSGRQFSNSRSEMNVSTLELGDSALYLCASSQDRGLYIQYFGAGTRLSVL.

The chain recombines TRBV9 with TRBJ2-7; 7 positions match TRBD1. Germline V gene lookup returns CDR1 SGDLS and CDR2 YYNGEE. There are 17 residues in the CDR3. Losses at the gene ends were 4 bases for V and 4 bases for J; bases not matched to a gene: 17. CDR3 sequence reads: CASSSRGQAPPGYEQYF. The DNA of the CDR3 is TGTGCCAGCAGCTCCCGTGGACAGGCTCCACCAGGATACGAGCAGTACTTC. Full variable domain (remainder filled in from reference TRBV9 and TRBJ2-7): DSGVTQTPKHLITATGQRVTLRCSPRSGDLSVYWYQQSLDQGLQFLIQYYNGEERAKGNILERFSAQQFPDLHSELNLSSLELGDSALYFCASSSRGQAPPGYEQYFGPGTRLTVT.

A few counts support this clone. The chain carries TRBV4-1 and TRBJ2-5, with 14 bases matching TRBD2. CDR3 size: 22 residues. The junction had 24 bases not matched to a gene; V was cut back by 3 bases and J by 6 bases. Germline assignment: CDR1 MGHRA and CDR2 YSYEKL. The CDR3 coding sequence is TGCGCCAGCAGCCATGAAAGACTAGCGGGGGGGATGACCCAAGGGACCAGACAGACCCAGTACTTC. The encoded protein is CASSHERLAGGMTQGTRQTQYF.

The chain employs TRBV19 and TRBJ2-5; TRBD2 matches at 15 bases. Germline V lookup: CDR1 LNHDA, CDR2 SQIVND (reference sequence). This CDR3 contains 16 residues. After removal of 3 bases from V and 3 bases from J, the junction contained 2 bases not matched to a gene. The CDR3 sequence: CASSIGTSGGKETQYF. CDR3 nucleotide sequence: TGTGCCAGTAGTATTGGGACTAGCGGGGGGAAAGAGACCCAGTACTTC.

This clone was recorded once. V gene TRBV27 combines with J gene TRBJ2-7; D is possibly TRBD1 (6 bases). Trimming took 5 bases from V and 4 from J, leaving 12 bases between them. Germline V gives CDR1 MNHEY, CDR2 SMNVEV (reference sequence). The CDR3 loop spans 13 amino acids. The CDR3 nucleotides read TGTGCCAGCAGTCCGACAGGCTATTACGAGCAGTACTTC. Translation: CASSPTGYYEQYF.

J is TRBJ2-7 and V is TRBV11-3; D is possibly TRBD2 (6 bases). V lost 2 bases to trimming and J lost 5 bases, with 10 bases between them. In germline, CDR1 is SGHNT, CDR2 YENEEA. There are 13 residues in the CDR3. The CDR3 sequence is CASSLRRGNEQYF. Here the CDR3 DNA reads TGTGCCAGCAGCTTAAGACGGGGGAACGAGCAGTACTTC. The full variable domain, in which reference TRBV11-3 and TRBJ2-7 provide the parts outside the CDR3, is EAGVVQSPRYKIIEKKQPVAFWCNPISGHNTLYWYLQNLGQGPELLIRYENEEAVDDSQLPKDRFSAERLKGVDSTLKIQPAELGDSAVYLCASSLRRGNEQYFGPGTRLTVT.